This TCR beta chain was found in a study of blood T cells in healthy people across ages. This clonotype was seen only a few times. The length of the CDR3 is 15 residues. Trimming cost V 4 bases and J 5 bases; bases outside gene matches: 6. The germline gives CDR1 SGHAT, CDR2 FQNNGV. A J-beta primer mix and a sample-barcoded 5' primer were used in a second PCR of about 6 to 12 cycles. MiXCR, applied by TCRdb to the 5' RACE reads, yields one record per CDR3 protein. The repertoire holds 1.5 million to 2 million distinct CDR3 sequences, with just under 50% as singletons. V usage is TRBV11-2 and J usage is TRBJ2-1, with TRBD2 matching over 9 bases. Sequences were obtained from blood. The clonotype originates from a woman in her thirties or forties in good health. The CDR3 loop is CASSSAGGPNNEQFF. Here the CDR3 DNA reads TGTGCCAGCAGCTCCGCGGGGGGGCCTAACAATGAGCAGTTCTTC.